The clone carrying this TCR beta chain has only a few counts. Repertoires were generated with immunoSEQ multiplex PCR, while TCRdb's copy carries only in-frame clones and drops some. The table has approximately 100,000 clones, 85% to 95% seen once. This entry is derived from a study of T cell changes during pregnancy in multiple sclerosis. Germline assignment: CDR1 DFQATT and CDR2 SNEGSKA (reference sequence). The CDR3 is 11 residues long. V lost 3 bases and J lost 9, with 11 bases in between. This sequence was found in a female donor with multiple sclerosis, enrolled in a pregnancy study. The source material was peripheral blood, sampled in the first trimester of pregnancy. The genes are TRBV20-1 and TRBJ1-1; D not resolved. CDR3 loop: CSASTMSKAFF. The CDR3 DNA is TGCAGTGCTAGTACCATGAGTAAAGCTTTCTTT.